This TCR beta chain was found in a study of blood T cell repertoires in COVID-19. Turning to the study itself: COVID-19 samples from acute and convalescent phases originated in the United States, Italy and Spain.

Profiling relied on immunoSEQ multiplex PCR, and the TCRdb table lists in-frame clones only, not all of them. This table has some 150,000 clones, roughly 79% appearing once. Germline CDR1 and CDR2: MGHRA and YSYEKL. Trimming pared 4 bases from V and 4 bases from J, leaving 16 bases between. CDR3 length equals 15 residues. The TCR was taken from a human donor with acute or convalescent COVID-19. The donor label of this sample is uncertain. The chain employs TRBV4-1 and TRBJ1-1; possible D gene TRBD1, 5 bases. Sequencing was performed on peripheral blood. CDR3 nucleotides: TGCGCCAGCAGCCCCCTGGCGGCAGGGTTCACTGAAGCTTTCTTT. This gives the protein CASSPLAAGFTEAFF.